These 30 T cell receptor beta chains originate from one sample sequenced in a study of OX40 agonist ivuxolimab in advanced cancers. Using immunoSEQ multiplex PCR, the repertoire was profiled, and TCRdb retains in-frame clones only, with some absent. The data contain 65,000 to 75,000 clones, approximately 90% of them singletons. The starting material was CD4+ or CD8+ T cells sorted from blood, obtained in a trial of the OX40 agonist ivuxolimab. The source of these receptors is an adult with an advanced solid tumor such as melanoma, head and neck, liver or kidney cancer.

V is TRBV30 and J is TRBJ1-6, with D uncertain. The germline gives CDR1 GTSNPN, CDR2 SVGIG (reference sequence). V lost 1 base and J lost 7, with 11 bases in between. The CDR3 has 14 residues. DNA of the CDR3: TGTGCCTGGAGTGATCCAGGTTGGAATTCACCCCTCCACTTT. This translates into CAWSDPGWNSPLHF.

This clone was observed a single time. V is TRBV21-1 and J is TRBJ1-4; TRBD1, the D gene given by the table, was not confirmed from the DNA. TRBV21-1 is a known pseudogene. The length of the CDR3 is 17 residues. The CDR3: CASRSTGSLDEHEKLFF. The CDR3 DNA follows: TGTGCCAGCAGATCGACAGGGTCATTAGATGAACATGAAAAACTGTTTTTT.

The J gene is TRBJ1-2, the V gene TRBV30, with a tentative D call TRBD1 (6 bases). The CDR3 totals 13 residues. Looked up from germline, CDR1 is GTSNPN and CDR2 is SVGIG (reference sequence). The V gene lost 4 bases and the J gene lost 5 bases, with 14 bases spanning the gap. The CDR3 nucleotides are TGTGCCTGGATCCCGGCTACAGGGTATGGCTACACCTTC. Translating gives CAWIPATGYGYTF.

The chain combines TRBV6-1 with TRBJ1-2; D gene ambiguous. Trimming pared 8 bases from V and 1 base from J, leaving 5 bases between. The CDR3 length is 11 residues. The germline V gene has CDR1 MNHNS and CDR2 SASEGT. In nucleotides, the CDR3 is TGTGCCAGCGAAAGTAACTATGGCTACACCTTC. This codes for CASESNYGYTF.

The rearrangement joins TRBV5-8 to TRBJ2-7; maybe TRBD1 (5 bases). Germline V gene sequence: CDR1 SGHTS, CDR2 YDEGEE. The CDR3 consists of 16 residues. V lost 0 bases and J lost 5, with 18 bases in between. CDR3 DNA sequence: TGTGCCAGCAGCTTGGGGGGCACCTTCTCTATCCACGAGCAGTACTTC. Translating it yields CASSLGGTFSIHEQYF.

The CDR3 DNA follows: TGCGCCAGCAGCCCCTGGACTAGCGCTAACACCGGGGAGCTGTTTTTT. Its protein is CASSPWTSANTGELFF. The chain recombines TRBV4-1 with TRBJ2-2; TRBD2 matches at 9 bases. CDR1 and CDR2 (germline): MGHRA, YSYEKL. This CDR3 contains 16 residues. The V segment lost 4 bases and the J segment 2 bases; nucleotides outside the gene matches: 5.

This chain links TRBV6-6 with TRBJ1-2, with D maybe TRBD1 (5 bases). The CDR3 loop spans 15 amino acids. Germline CDR1 and CDR2: MNHNY and SVGAGI (reference sequence). V was trimmed by 6 bases and J by 1 base, leaving 15 bases between them. CDR3 loop: CASRPTDTFNYGYTF. The CDR3 DNA is TGTGCCAGCAGACCGACAGATACATTTAACTATGGCTACACCTTC.

The chain carries TRBV30 and TRBJ2-7, with D uncertain. Trimming removed 3 bases at V and 4 bases at J, with 13 bases between. This CDR3 has 13 amino acids. In germline, CDR1 is GTSNPN, CDR2 SVGIG (reference sequence). CDR3 sequence: CAWSAGGSYEQYF. CDR3 sequence (DNA): TGTGCCTGGAGCGCCGGTGGGTCTTACGAGCAGTACTTC.

This chain uses TRBV19 with TRBJ2-5; 7 bases fit TRBD2. Germline-derived CDR1 and CDR2 are LNHDA and SQIVND (reference sequence). Unmatched junction bases numbered 3, after V lost 3 bases and J lost 2 bases. The CDR3 totals 14 residues. CDR3 sequence: CASSISSGQETQYF. CDR3 in DNA: TGTGCCAGTAGTATCTCTAGCGGTCAAGAGACCCAGTACTTC.

The chain employs TRBV2 and TRBJ1-1; D is undetermined. CDR1 is SNHLY, CDR2 FYNNEI, per germline. This CDR3 is built from 13 residues. The germline V and J ends were trimmed by 6 bases and 0 bases, with 8 bases remaining between them. CDR3 in DNA: TGTGCCAGCAGCTCAGGACTGAACACTGAAGCTTTCTTT. Translation: CASSSGLNTEAFF.

The rearrangement uses TRBV4-1 and TRBJ1-1, with D hard to call. Deletions cut 1 base from V and 4 bases from J, with 10 bases between. The V gene's germline CDR1 is MGHRA and CDR2 YSYEKL. The CDR3 contains 14 residues. CDR3: CASSQGLGATEAFF. CDR3 DNA: TGCGCCAGCAGCCAAGGATTAGGTGCCACTGAAGCTTTCTTT.

The chain combines TRBV28 with TRBJ2-3; D perhaps matches TRBD1 (6 bases). The V and J ends lost 1 base and 3 bases respectively, with 14 bases between them. The CDR3 covers 16 residues. Germline assignment: CDR1 MDHEN and CDR2 SYDVKM. The CDR3 DNA follows: TGTGCCAGCAGTTTATCTTACAGGGAGAGTACAGATACGCAGTATTTT. Protein product: CASSLSYRESTDTQYF.

The chain recombines TRBV2 with TRBJ2-1; D may be TRBD2 (5 bases). This CDR3 has 13 amino acids. The V and J ends lost 4 bases and 7 bases respectively, with 11 bases between them. In germline, CDR1 is SNHLY, CDR2 FYNNEI. The CDR3 DNA follows: TGTGCCAGCAGTGGCAGAGGGTTGAATGAGCAGTTCTTC. It translates to CASSGRGLNEQFF.

This clone was picked up a small number of times. The V and J genes are TRBV7-3 and TRBJ2-3, with 8 bases identical to TRBD1. V lost 3 bases, J lost 2 bases, and 1 base stayed unmatched. Germline CDR1 reads SGHTA; CDR2 reads FQGTGA. CDR3 length: 14 residues. In nucleotides, the CDR3 is TGTGCCAGCAGCTTGGGACAGGTCACAGATACGCAGTATTTT. It translates to CASSLGQVTDTQYF.

For the CDR3, the DNA is TGTGCCAGCAGCCTCCTAGCGGGGGGCCTCAATGAGCAGTTCTTC. Translated: CASSLLAGGLNEQFF. The chain uses TRBV28 and TRBJ2-1, with 11 bases lining up with TRBD2. The CDR3 runs to 15 residues. The V gene's germline CDR1 is MDHEN and CDR2 SYDVKM. V shed 6 bases, J shed 6 bases, and the junction held 7 bases outside the gene matches.

The V and J genes are TRBV6-1 and TRBJ2-1; TRBD1 or TRBD2 may be the D gene (5 bases each). The V gene lost 9 bases and the J gene lost 15 bases, with 21 bases spanning the gap. The CDR3 has 12 residues. CDR1 MNHNS and CDR2 SASEGT come from the germline V gene. The CDR3 DNA is TGTGCCAGTCAGGGAGCGGTGGCCACTTCGTTCTTC. Its translation is CASQGAVATSFF.

This clone was counted a few times. CDR3 protein: CASSLERATTEAFF. The DNA for the CDR3 is TGCGCCAGCAGCTTAGAAAGGGCTACCACTGAAGCTTTCTTT. J is TRBJ1-1 and V is TRBV5-1; D not resolved. V gave up 2 bases and J gave up 4 bases, with 12 bases separating them. The length of the CDR3 is 14 residues. Germline CDR1 is SGHRS and CDR2 is YFSETQ.

The chain is built from TRBV18 and TRBJ1-1; D gene ambiguous. Germline CDR1 and CDR2: KGHSH and LQKENI. V was shortened by 3 bases and J by 5 bases, with 13 bases between the two germline ends. The CDR3 covers 14 residues. As DNA, the CDR3 is TGTGCCAGCTCACCTCAAGGGTCGGGTACTGAAGCTTTCTTT. Protein sequence: CASSPQGSGTEAFF. Full variable domain (outside the CDR3, taken from reference TRBV18 and TRBJ1-1): NAGVMQNPRHLVRRRGQEARLRCSPMKGHSHVYWYRQLPEEGLKFMVYLQKENIIDESGMPKERFSAEFPKEGPSILRIQQVVRGDSAAYFCASSPQGSGTEAFFGQGTRLTVV.

The chain links TRBV19 to TRBJ1-5; D gene uncertain. Trimming cost V 7 bases and J 5 bases, with 15 bases left between them. The germline V gene has CDR1 LNHDA and CDR2 SQIVND (reference sequence). The CDR3 extends over 14 amino acids. CDR3 region: CASTTELIDQPQHF. CDR3 sequence (DNA): TGTGCCAGTACAACCGAGCTTATCGATCAGCCCCAGCATTTT.

The chain is built from TRBV7-2 and TRBJ1-1; D perhaps matches TRBD1 (5 bases). Trimming cost V 3 bases and J 2 bases, with 7 bases left between them. Germline loops: CDR1 SGHTA, CDR2 FQGNSA. CDR3 length: 13 amino acids. The CDR3 spells CASSLQGNTEAFF. The CDR3 DNA reads TGTGCCAGCAGCTTGCAGGGCAACACTGAAGCTTTCTTT.

The CDR3 spells CASSLDSPSSEAFF. The CDR3 DNA follows: TGTGCCAGCAGTCTGGACAGCCCAAGCAGTGAAGCTTTCTTT. The chain links TRBV5-4 to TRBJ1-1, with a possible D match to TRBD1 (6 bases). Germline lookup yields CDR1 SGHNT and CDR2 YYREEE (reference sequence). The CDR3 covers 14 residues. Trimming pared 5 bases from V and 7 bases from J, leaving 18 bases between.

This chain uses TRBV10-1 with TRBJ2-5; no clear D gene. The germline V gene encodes CDR1 WNHNN and CDR2 SYGVQD (reference sequence). The CDR3 totals 16 residues. Trimming removed 0 bases from V and 2 bases from J, with 13 bases in between. CDR3 in DNA: TGCGCCAGCAGTGAGTCATTCGGATTGGGGCAAGAGACCCAGTACTTC. Encoded protein: CASSESFGLGQETQYF.

This clone was found once. CDR3 sequence reads: CSLKTGTGPNEQFF. In nucleotides, the CDR3 is TGCAGCCTGAAAACCGGGACAGGCCCTAATGAGCAGTTCTTC. The chain recombines TRBV29-1 with TRBJ2-1; 8 nucleotides match TRBD1. The CDR3 length is 14 residues. The ends lost 8 bases at V and 7 bases at J; junction bases unmatched: 13. Germline CDR1 reads SQVTM; CDR2 reads ANQGSEA.

The CDR3 nucleotides are TGTGCCAGCAGCTTAGGTCCTGCCAATTCACCCCTCCACTTT. Encoded protein: CASSLGPANSPLHF. The rearrangement links TRBV7-6 to TRBJ1-6, with D hard to call. The germline V and J ends were trimmed by 1 base and 7 bases, with 8 bases remaining between them. CDR3 length equals 14 residues. CDR1 SGHVS and CDR2 FNYEAQ come from the germline V gene. Full variable domain (rest looked up from reference TRBV7-6 and TRBJ1-6): GAGVSQSPRYKVTKRGQDVALRCDPISGHVSLYWYRQALGQGPEFLTYFNYEAQQDKSGLPNDRFSAERPEGSISTLTIQRTEQRDSAMYRCASSLGPANSPLHFGNGTRLTVT.

About this clone: The sample carries other DNA sequences with the same CDR3. The genes are TRBV5-1 and TRBJ1-4; D is unclear. From germline, CDR1 is SGHRS and CDR2 YFSETQ. The CDR3 is 14 residues long. The V end was cut by 1 base, the J end by 8 bases, with 12 bases between. CDR3 in DNA: TGCGCCAGCAGCTTGTATTCGGGGTACGAAAAACTGTTTTTT. Its protein is CASSLYSGYEKLFF. Full variable domain (rest looked up from reference TRBV5-1 and TRBJ1-4): KAGVTQTPRYLIKTRGQQVTLSCSPISGHRSVSWYQQTPGQGLQFLFEYFSETQRNKGNFPGRFSGRQFSNSRSEMNVSTLELGDSALYLCASSLYSGYEKLFFGSGTQLSVL.

The chain employs TRBV7-2 and TRBJ1-1; 7 bases line up with TRBD1. After removal of 2 bases from V and 1 base from J, the junction contained 4 bases not matched to a gene. CDR1 is SGHTA, CDR2 FQGNSA, per germline. The CDR3 has 15 residues. The CDR3 DNA follows: TGTGCCAGCAGCTTATTCGGGACAGCGAACACTGAAGCTTTCTTT. This codes for CASSLFGTANTEAFF.

This chain joins TRBV19 and TRBJ2-7, with D possibly matching TRBD2 (6 bases). Germline assignment: CDR1 LNHDA and CDR2 SQIVND (reference sequence). This CDR3 has 14 amino acids. V was cut by 9 bases and J by 0 bases, with 15 bases left in between. The CDR3 DNA follows: TGTGCCAGCCCCCGTCCCGGGAGCTCCTACGAGCAGTACTTC. It yields the protein CASPRPGSSYEQYF.

This rearrangement joins TRBV5-6 to TRBJ2-2, with 8 bases fitting TRBD1. This CDR3 contains 16 residues. With 6 bases clipped from V and 1 base from J, the junction kept 8 bases outside the gene matches. The V gene's germline CDR1 is SGHDT and CDR2 YYEEEE. CDR3 loop: CASMKQGVRNTGELFF. The DNA of the CDR3 is TGTGCCAGCATGAAACAGGGGGTTCGGAACACCGGGGAGCTGTTTTTT.

The CDR3 sequence: CASRKGGLNSYEQYF. The CDR3 region has the DNA TGTGCCAGCAGGAAGGGGGGACTCAACTCCTACGAGCAGTACTTC. V gene TRBV6-5 combines with J gene TRBJ2-7; D is tentatively TRBD1 or TRBD2 (6 bases each). V gave up 6 bases and J gave up 0 bases, with 15 bases separating them. CDR1 MNHEY and CDR2 SVGAGI come from the germline V gene. The CDR3 is made up of 15 amino acids.

V is TRBV5-5 and J is TRBJ1-2, with a weak D call TRBD1 (5 bases). The length of the CDR3 is 14 residues. Between the trimmed V and J ends, which lost 2 bases and 1 base, there was a span of 9 bases. Per germline, CDR1 SGHKS and CDR2 YYEKEE (reference sequence). The CDR3 nucleotides read TGTGCCAGCAGCTTTCAACAGGATAACTATGGCTACACCTTC. Translation: CASSFQQDNYGYTF.